The next 13 T cell receptor beta chains were all read from a single sample in a study of T cells in Graves' hyperthyroidism and ophthalmopathy. Amplification yielded TCR beta CDR3 regions, with RNA transcripts as the source. When the TCR CDR3 underwent first-round RT-PCR, the HTBI primer set was used. TCRdb used MiXCR to reprocess the multiplex PCR reads, holding one entry per CDR3 protein. The data hold roughly 240,000 distinct CDR3 sequences, with about 17% observed a single time. Sequencing was performed on blood. These receptors were obtained from a young woman with Graves' ophthalmopathy.

This clonotype has ten or more counts. The gene calls are TRBV27 and TRBJ2-2; a possible D gene is TRBD1 (7 bases). Trimming removed 8 bases from V and 5 bases from J, with 12 bases in between. Germline-derived CDR1 and CDR2 are MNHEY and SMNVEV (reference sequence). The CDR3 length is 13 residues. The CDR3 sequence is CASRGTATGELFF. For the CDR3, the DNA is TGTGCCAGCCGCGGGACAGCAACCGGGGAGCTGTTTTTT.

This clonotype has at least ten counts. The genes are TRBV5-1 and TRBJ1-1; D not certain. Trimming stripped 0 bases from V and 6 bases from J, with 12 bases between. The germline CDR1 and CDR2 sequences are SGHRS and YFSETQ. The CDR3 length is 14 residues. The CDR3 nucleotides read TGCGCCAGCAGCTTGGTAGGGTCGGCCGCTGAAGCTTTCTTT. Its protein is CASSLVGSAAEAFF.

This clonotype showed up just a few times. The rearrangement links TRBV6-1 to TRBJ2-6; D uncertain. CDR1 and CDR2 from the germline V gene are MNHNS and SASEGT. This CDR3 region has 15 residues. V was shortened by 6 bases and J by 1 base, with 10 bases between the two germline ends. The CDR3 coding sequence is TGTGCCAGCAGAATCTCTAAGTCTGGGGCCAACGTCCTGACTTTC. Its translation: CASRISKSGANVLTF.

This clonotype was counted at least ten times. This chain joins TRBV2 and TRBJ2-2, with D perhaps TRBD1 (5 bases). The CDR3 runs to 15 residues. Germline CDR1 is SNHLY and CDR2 is FYNNEI. V gave up 6 bases and J gave up 0 bases, with 11 bases separating them. CDR3 sequence: CASRGLQANTGELFF. The DNA of the CDR3 is TGTGCCAGCAGGGGTCTACAGGCGAACACCGGGGAGCTGTTTTTT.

V gene TRBV7-9 combines with J gene TRBJ2-7; D gene ambiguous. This CDR3 has 14 residues. Trimming removed 2 bases at V and 1 base at J, with 9 bases between. The germline V gene encodes CDR1 SEHNR and CDR2 FQNEAQ (reference sequence). The chain's CDR3 is CASSLKTLSYEQYF. The DNA for the CDR3 is TGTGCCAGCAGCTTAAAGACACTGTCCTACGAGCAGTACTTC. The whole variable domain, remainder taken from reference TRBV7-9 and TRBJ2-7, is DTGVSQNPRHKITKRGQNVTFRCDPISEHNRLYWYRQTLGQGPEFLTYFQNEAQLEKSRLLSDRFSAERPKGSFSTLEIQRTEQGDSAMYLCASSLKTLSYEQYFGPGTRLTVT.

The V gene is TRBV7-9, the J gene TRBJ2-7; the match to TRBD1 covers 9 bases. V lost 8 bases to trimming and J lost 2 bases; unmatched junction nucleotides: 13. Germline V gene sequence: CDR1 SEHNR, CDR2 FQNEAQ (reference sequence). The length of the CDR3 is 16 residues. The CDR3 sequence is CASGSYGQGTPYEQYF. CDR3 sequence (DNA): TGTGCCAGCGGTTCATACGGACAGGGGACCCCCTACGAGCAGTACTTC.

Ten or more counts support this clonotype. The J gene is TRBJ2-1, the V gene TRBV11-1; 9 positions agree with TRBD2. The CDR3 extends over 16 amino acids. Germline V gives CDR1 SGHAT, CDR2 FQDESV (reference sequence). Trimming removed 8 bases from V and 0 bases from J; junction bases left unmatched: 8. The CDR3 region is CASRTSAMSSYNEQFF. CDR3 in DNA: TGTGCCAGCCGGACTAGCGCCATGAGCTCCTACAATGAGCAGTTCTTC.

This clonotype was detected ten times or more. The rearrangement joins TRBV27 to TRBJ2-7; 8 positions agree with TRBD2. V gave up 5 bases and J gave up 0 bases; unmatched junction bases: 15. Germline V gene sequence: CDR1 MNHEY, CDR2 SMNVEV (reference sequence). The CDR3 covers 18 residues. CDR3 sequence: CASSPRGSGAINSYEQYF. CDR3 sequence (DNA): TGTGCCAGCAGTCCTCGCGGTAGCGGGGCCATAAACTCCTACGAGCAGTACTTC.

This clonotype has at least ten counts. CDR3 region: CSATHGGGRALDTQYF. The DNA for the CDR3 is TGCAGTGCTACTCACGGCGGCGGGAGGGCCTTAGATACGCAGTATTTT. The V call is TRBV20-1, the J call TRBJ2-3; 9 nucleotides line up with TRBD2. CDR1 and CDR2 (germline): DFQATT, SNEGSKA (reference sequence). The trim removed 4 bases at V and 5 bases at J, leaving 13 bases unmatched. CDR3 length: 16 amino acids.

This clonotype was detected ten times or more. The rearrangement links TRBV6-1 to TRBJ1-2; TRBD1 is a possible D gene (6 bases). CDR1 and CDR2 (germline): MNHNS, SASEGT. The CDR3 length is 15 residues. Trimming stripped 8 bases from V and 1 base from J, with 17 bases between. As DNA, the CDR3 is TGTGCCAGCGGGGGCGGGACGGCTAATAACTATGGCTACACCTTC. Amino acid sequence: CASGGGTANNYGYTF.

The table lists this clonotype with many counts. The genes are TRBV28 and TRBJ1-1; 12 bases are shared with TRBD1. The CDR3 contains 17 residues. The J segment lost 4 bases and the V segment lost 2 bases, leaving 8 bases of the junction unmatched. Germline values: CDR1 MDHEN, CDR2 SYDVKM. The CDR3 nucleotides are TGTGCCAGCAGTTTAGGAGTTGGGGGACAGGGGGCCACTGAAGCTTTCTTT. Its protein product is CASSLGVGGQGATEAFF. Full variable domain (outside the CDR3, taken from reference TRBV28 and TRBJ1-1): DVKVTQSSRYLVKRTGEKVFLECVQDMDHENMFWYRQDPGLGLRLIYFSYDVKMKEKGDIPEGYSVSREKKERFSLILESASTNQTSMYLCASSLGVGGQGATEAFFGQGTRLTVV.

A single count supports this clonotype. This chain links TRBV27 with TRBJ2-3; TRBD2 aligns across 10 bases. Germline CDR1 reads MNHEY; CDR2 reads SMNVEV (reference sequence). The V gene end was trimmed by 1 base and the J gene end by 5 bases; junction bases not matched to a gene: 6. This CDR3 comprises 16 residues. CDR3 bases: TGTGCCAGCAGTTTATTATCTAGCGGGAGCCAAGATACGCAGTATTTT. Translating gives CASSLLSSGSQDTQYF.

Many counts were recorded for this clonotype. The rearrangement links TRBV20-1 to TRBJ2-5; 11 bases match TRBD2. Per the germline V gene, CDR1 is DFQATT and CDR2 is SNEGSKA (reference sequence). With V trimmed by 5 bases and J by 5 bases, 10 bases remained unmatched. The CDR3 has 15 residues. CDR3 loop: CSAVGTSGGGETQYF. CDR3 bases: TGCAGTGCTGTTGGGACTAGCGGAGGGGGGGAGACCCAGTACTTC.